The present entry profiles one TCR beta chain with its context. Its specificity is not known. CDR1 is GTSNPN, CDR2 SVGIG, per germline (reference sequence). Trimming took off 3 bases at V and 0 bases at J, with 12 bases between the two ends. There are 16 residues in the CDR3. The sample belongs to a study of OX40 agonist ivuxolimab in advanced cancers. Study-wide findings and caveats: CD8+ T cells averaged more expanded clones than CD4+.

Assay: immunoSEQ multiplex PCR; the TCRdb copy retains only in-frame clones and omits some. The sample comprises 65,000 or so clones, 86% of which are singletons, and roughly 3% rests with the top ten. The sequenced sample was CD4+ or CD8+ T cells sorted from blood, obtained in a trial of the OX40 agonist ivuxolimab. This receptor was identified in an adult with an advanced solid tumor such as melanoma, head and neck, liver or kidney cancer. The genes are TRBV30 and TRBJ1-6; D ambiguous. The CDR3 sequence: CAWRNILGSYNSPLHF. CDR3 bases: TGTGCCTGGAGGAACATCCTGGGCTCCTATAATTCACCCCTCCACTTT.